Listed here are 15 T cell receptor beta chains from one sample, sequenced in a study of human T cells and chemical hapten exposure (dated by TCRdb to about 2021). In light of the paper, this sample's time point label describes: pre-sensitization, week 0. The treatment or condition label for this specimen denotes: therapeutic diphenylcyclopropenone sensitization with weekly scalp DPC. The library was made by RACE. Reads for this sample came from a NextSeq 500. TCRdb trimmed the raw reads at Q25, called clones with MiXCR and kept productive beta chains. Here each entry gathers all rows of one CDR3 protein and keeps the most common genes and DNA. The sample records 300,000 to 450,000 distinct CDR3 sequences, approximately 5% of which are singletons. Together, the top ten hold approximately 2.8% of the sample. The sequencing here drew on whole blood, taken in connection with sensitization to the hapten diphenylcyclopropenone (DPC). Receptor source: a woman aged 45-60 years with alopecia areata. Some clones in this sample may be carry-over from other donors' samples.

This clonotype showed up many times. CDR3 sequence: CASSKGGEGTMNTEAFF. Here the CDR3 DNA reads TGTGCCAGCAGCAAAGGGGGTGAGGGAACCATGAACACTGAAGCTTTCTTT. The chain couples TRBV21-1 to TRBJ1-1. TRBV21-1 is noted as a pseudogene. This CDR3 contains 17 residues.

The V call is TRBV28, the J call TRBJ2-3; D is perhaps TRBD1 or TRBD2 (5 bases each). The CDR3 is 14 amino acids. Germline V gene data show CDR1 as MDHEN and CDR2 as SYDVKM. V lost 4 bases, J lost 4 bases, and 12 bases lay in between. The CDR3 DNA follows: TGTGCCAGCAGTTCAAGCATGGGGGCAGATACGCAGTATTTT. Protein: CASSSSMGADTQYF.

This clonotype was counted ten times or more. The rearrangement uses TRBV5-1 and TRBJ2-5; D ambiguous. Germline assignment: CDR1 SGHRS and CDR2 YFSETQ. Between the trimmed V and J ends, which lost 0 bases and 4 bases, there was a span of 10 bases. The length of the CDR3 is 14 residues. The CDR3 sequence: CASSLGLVPETQYF. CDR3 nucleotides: TGCGCCAGCAGCTTGGGCCTAGTTCCAGAGACCCAGTACTTC.

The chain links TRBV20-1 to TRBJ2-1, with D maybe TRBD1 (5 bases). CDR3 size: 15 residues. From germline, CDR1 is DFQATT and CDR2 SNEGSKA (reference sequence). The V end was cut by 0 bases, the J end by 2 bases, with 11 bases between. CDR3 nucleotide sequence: TGCAGTGCTAGAGATAGACAGTTTCCCTACAATGAGCAGTTCTTC. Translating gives CSARDRQFPYNEQFF.

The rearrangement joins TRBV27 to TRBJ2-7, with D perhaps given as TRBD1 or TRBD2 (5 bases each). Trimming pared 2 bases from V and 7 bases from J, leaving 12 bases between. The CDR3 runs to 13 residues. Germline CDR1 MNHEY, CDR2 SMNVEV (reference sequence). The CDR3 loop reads CASSLGGLEEQYF. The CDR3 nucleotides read TGTGCCAGCAGTTTAGGGGGATTGGAGGAGCAGTACTTC.

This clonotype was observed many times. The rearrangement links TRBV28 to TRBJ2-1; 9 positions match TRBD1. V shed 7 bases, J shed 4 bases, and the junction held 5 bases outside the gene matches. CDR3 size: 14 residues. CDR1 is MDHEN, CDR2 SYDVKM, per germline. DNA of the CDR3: TGTGCCAGCAAGGGGACAGGGAAGTACAATGAGCAGTTCTTC. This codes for CASKGTGKYNEQFF.

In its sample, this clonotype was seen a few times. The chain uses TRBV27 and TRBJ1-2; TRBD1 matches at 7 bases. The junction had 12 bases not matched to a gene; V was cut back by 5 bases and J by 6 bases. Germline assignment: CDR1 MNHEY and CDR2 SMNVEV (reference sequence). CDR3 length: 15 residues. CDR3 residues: CASSHYLQGSDGYTF. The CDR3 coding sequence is TGTGCCAGCAGTCACTACTTACAGGGGTCTGATGGCTACACCTTC.

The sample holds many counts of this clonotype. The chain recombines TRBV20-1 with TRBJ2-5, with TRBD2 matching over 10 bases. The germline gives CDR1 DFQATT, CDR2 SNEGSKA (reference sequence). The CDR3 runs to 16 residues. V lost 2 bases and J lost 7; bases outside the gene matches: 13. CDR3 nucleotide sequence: TGCAGTGCTAGACTTAGGGCTAGCGGGAGTTCGTGGACCCAGTACTTC. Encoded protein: CSARLRASGSSWTQYF.

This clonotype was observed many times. The CDR3 region has the DNA TGTGCCAGCATCCCAGGGGAAGGGTCCTACGAGCAGTACTTC. Amino acid sequence: CASIPGEGSYEQYF. This chain connects TRBV27 to TRBJ2-7, with D perhaps matching TRBD1 (6 bases). V lost 7 bases, J lost 1 base, and 14 bases lay in between. Germline CDR1 MNHEY, CDR2 SMNVEV (reference sequence). CDR3 length: 14 amino acids.

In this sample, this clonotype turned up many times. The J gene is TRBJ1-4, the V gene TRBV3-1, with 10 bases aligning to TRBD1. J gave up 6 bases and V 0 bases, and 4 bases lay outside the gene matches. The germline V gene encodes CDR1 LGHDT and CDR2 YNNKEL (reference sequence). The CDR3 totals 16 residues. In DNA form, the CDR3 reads TGTGCCAGCAGCCAAGATGAGGGGACAGGGGATGAAAAACTGTTTTTT. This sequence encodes CASSQDEGTGDEKLFF.

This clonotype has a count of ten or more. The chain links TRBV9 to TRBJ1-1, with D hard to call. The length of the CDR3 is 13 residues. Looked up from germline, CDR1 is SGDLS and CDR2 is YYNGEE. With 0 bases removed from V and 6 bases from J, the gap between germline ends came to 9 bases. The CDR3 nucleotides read TGTGCCAGCAGCGTAGAAGGGCAGTCTGAAGCTTTCTTT. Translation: CASSVEGQSEAFF.

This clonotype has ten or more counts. The CDR3 is CASSLSGGRETQYF. CDR3 bases: TGTGCCAGCAGTCTCTCCGGGGGCCGGGAGACCCAGTACTTC. The gene calls are TRBV12-3 or TRBV12-4 and TRBJ2-5; D may correspond to TRBD1 or TRBD2 (6 bases each). The CDR3 is made up of 14 amino acids. With 5 bases removed from V and 5 bases from J, the gap between germline ends came to 15 bases.

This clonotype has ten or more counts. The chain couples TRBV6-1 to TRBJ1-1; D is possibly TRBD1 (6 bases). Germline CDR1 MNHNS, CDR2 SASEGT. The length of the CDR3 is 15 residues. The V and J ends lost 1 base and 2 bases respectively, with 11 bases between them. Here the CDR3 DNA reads TGTGCCAGCAGTGAAGTTGGACAGTTAAACACTGAAGCTTTCTTT. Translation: CASSEVGQLNTEAFF.

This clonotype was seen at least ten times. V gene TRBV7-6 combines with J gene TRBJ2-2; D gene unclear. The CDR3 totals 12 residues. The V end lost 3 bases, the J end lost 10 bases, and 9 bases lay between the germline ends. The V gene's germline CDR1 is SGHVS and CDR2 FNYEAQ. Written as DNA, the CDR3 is TGTGCCAGCAGCTTGGCTGCGACGGAGCTGTTTTTT. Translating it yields CASSLAATELFF.

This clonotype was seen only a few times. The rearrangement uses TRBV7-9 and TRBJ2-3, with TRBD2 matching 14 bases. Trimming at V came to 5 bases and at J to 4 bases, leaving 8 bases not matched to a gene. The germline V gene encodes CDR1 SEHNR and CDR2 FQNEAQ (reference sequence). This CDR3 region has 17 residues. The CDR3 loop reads CASSTPTGLAGADTQYF. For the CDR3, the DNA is TGTGCCAGCAGCACGCCAACGGGACTAGCGGGGGCAGATACGCAGTATTTT.